Listed below are T cell receptor beta chains from one sample, sequenced in a study of T cells in Graves' hyperthyroidism and ophthalmopathy. TCRdb used MiXCR to reprocess the multiplex PCR reads, holding one entry per CDR3 protein. This table has hundreds of thousands of distinct CDR3 sequences, roughly 14% appearing once. Source material: blood. The receptors shown here come from a young man with Graves' ophthalmopathy. Both conserved end residues are part of each CDR3. D genes are given only for firm matches. Rows give clone size only sometimes, using once, few, many, or a class for an expanded clone.

-	TRBJ1-1	TRBV29-1	many	CSVEEWRTVRMAFF	TGCAGCGTTGAAGAATGGCGGACAGTTCGAATGGCTTTCTTT
-	TRBJ2-3	TRBV11-2	-	CASSLWLLALDTQYF	TGTGCCAGCAGCTTATGGCTACTAGCCTTGGATACGCAGTATTTT
-	TRBJ2-7	TRBV5-5	many	CASSFTGEQYF	TGTGCCAGCAGCTTTACGGGGGAGCAGTACTTC
-	TRBJ1-3	TRBV7-9	-	CASSWVVTKSGNTIYF	TGTGCCAGCAGCTGGGTCGTTACCAAGTCTGGAAACACCATATATTTT
TRBD1	TRBJ1-2	TRBV10-3	few	CAIKDSGTGITNYGYTF	TGTGCCATAAAGGACTCCGGGACAGGAATAACTAACTATGGCTACACCTTC
-	TRBJ2-3	TRBV11-2	many	CASSFSHTDTQYF	TGTGCCAGCAGCTTCTCCCACACAGATACGCAGTATTTT
-	TRBJ2-1	TRBV9	few	CASSVNGGEQFF	TGTGCCAGCAGCGTAAATGGGGGTGAGCAGTTCTTC
-	TRBJ2-1	TRBV5-1	many	CASQYGQRFSYNEQFF	TGCGCCAGCCAATATGGCCAACGCTTCTCCTACAATGAGCAGTTCTTC
-	TRBJ2-7	TRBV3-1	many	CASSSTGPTYEQYF	TGTGCCAGCAGCTCTACAGGACCGACCTACGAGCAGTACTTC
-	TRBJ2-7	TRBV6-1	-	CASSELAESSYEQYF	TGTGCCAGCAGTGAATTGGCGGAAAGCTCCTACGAGCAGTACTTC
-	TRBJ2-5	TRBV19	-	CASSGLAEVQETQYF	TGTGCCAGTAGTGGTTTGGCGGAGGTCCAAGAGACCCAGTACTTC
-	TRBJ1-2	TRBV3-1	many	CASSQVSRGHYGYTF	TGTGCCAGCAGCCAAGTTTCCAGGGGTCACTATGGCTACACCTTC
TRBD2	TRBJ2-3	TRBV19	-	CASSTGGAIDTQYF	TGTGCCAGTAGTACCGGGGGGGCGATCGATACGCAGTATTTT
-	TRBJ1-1	TRBV27	many	CASSLRHNTEAFF	TGTGCCAGCAGTCTCAGACACAATACCGAAGCTTTCTTT
-	TRBJ2-4	TRBV20-1	many	CSARDLGLGIQYF	TGCAGTGCTAGAGATCTGGGGCTGGGCATTCAGTACTTC
TRBD1	TRBJ1-2	TRBV27	many	CASSFSGQGASYTF	TGTGCCAGCAGTTTTTCGGGACAGGGGGCGAGCTACACCTTC
TRBD1	TRBJ1-6	TRBV5-1	many	CASSSGQGNSPLHF	TGCGCCAGCAGCTCGGGACAGGGGAATTCACCCCTCCACTTT
-	TRBJ2-7	TRBV5-5	many	CASSLAPLGDYEQYF	TGTGCCAGCAGCTTGGCCCCCCTAGGGGACTACGAGCAGTACTTC
-	TRBJ2-7	TRBV13	few	CASSFLQHPLVHEQYF	TGTGCCAGCAGCTTCTTACAGCACCCCCTGGTCCACGAGCAGTACTTC
TRBD1	TRBJ2-5	TRBV5-1	many	CASSLGDRGAQETQYF	TGCGCCAGCAGCTTGGGGGACAGGGGAGCCCAAGAGACCCAGTACTTC
TRBD1	TRBJ1-1	TRBV7-9	many	CASSKNRDRAFF	TGTGCCAGCAGCAAGAACCGGGACAGGGCTTTCTTT
TRBD2	TRBJ2-7	TRBV2	few	CASKGGGPGEQYF	TGTGCCAGCAAGGGCGGGGGGCCTGGGGAGCAGTACTTC
-	TRBJ1-4	TRBV20-1	many	CSAQEAAWVDEKLFF	TGCAGTGCTCAGGAGGCGGCGTGGGTGGACGAAAAACTGTTTTTT
-	TRBJ1-1	TRBV4-2	many	CASSQGTGSEAFF	TGTGCCAGCAGCCAAGGCACAGGGTCTGAAGCTTTCTTT
-	TRBJ1-1	TRBV15	many	CATSREVGPNTEAFF	TGTGCCACCAGCAGAGAAGTGGGCCCGAACACTGAAGCTTTCTTT
TRBD2	TRBJ2-2	TRBV11-2	-	CASSRLAGKTTGELFF	TGTGCCAGCAGCCGCCTAGCGGGAAAGACGACCGGGGAGCTGTTTTTT
-	TRBJ2-1	TRBV7-9	many	CASSFSPFNEQFF	TGTGCCAGCAGCTTCTCACCTTTCAATGAGCAGTTCTTC
-	TRBJ2-7	TRBV4-1	few	CASSQVRQIVEQYF	TGCGCCAGCAGCCAAGTCCGGCAGATAGTCGAGCAGTACTTC
-	TRBJ2-5	TRBV15	many	CATSRDQRYQETQYF	TGTGCCACCAGCAGAGATCAGCGGTACCAAGAGACCCAGTACTTC
-	TRBJ1-1	TRBV7-9	many	CASSPRLNTEAFF	TGTGCCAGCAGCCCCCGGTTGAACACTGAAGCTTTCTTT
-	TRBJ2-5	TRBV4-2	-	CASSQGRGEQETQYF	TGTGCCAGCAGCCAAGGACGCGGGGAACAAGAGACCCAGTACTTC
-	TRBJ2-1	TRBV18	many	CASSPETGQHEQFF	TGTGCCAGCTCACCCGAAACAGGGCAGCATGAGCAGTTCTTC
-	TRBJ2-2	TRBV6-1	-	CASSEQYRNTGELFF	TGTGCCAGCAGTGAGCAGTACAGAAACACCGGGGAGCTGTTTTTT
-	TRBJ1-2	TRBV5-1	many	CASSLMTGGRGYTF	TGCGCCAGCAGCTTGATGACGGGAGGACGTGGCTACACCTTC
-	TRBJ2-4	TRBV7-9	many	CASSTGGAKNIQYF	TGTGCCAGCAGCACTGGGGGGGCCAAAAACATTCAGTACTTC
TRBD1	TRBJ1-2	TRBV4-2	-	CASSQERQGALGLGYTF	TGTGCCAGCAGCCAAGAAAGGCAGGGGGCCCTTGGGTTGGGCTACACCTTC
-	TRBJ2-5	TRBV12-3/TRBV12-4	many	CASSENRGETQYF	TGTGCCAGCAGCGAAAACAGAGGAGAGACCCAGTACTTC
-	TRBJ2-4	TRBV24-1	many	CATSLKLAKNIQYF	TGTGCCACCAGTTTAAAATTAGCCAAAAACATTCAGTACTTC
TRBD2	TRBJ2-5	TRBV4-1	few	CASSQGLAGGQETQYF	TGCGCCAGCAGCCAAGGACTAGCGGGGGGCCAAGAGACCCAGTACTTC
TRBD2	TRBJ2-3	TRBV6-1	many	CASELAGATDTQYF	TGTGCCAGCGAACTAGCGGGAGCCACAGATACGCAGTATTTT
-	TRBJ2-7	TRBV9	few	CASSVGSGLTYEQYF	TGTGCCAGCAGCGTAGGGAGCGGGCTTACCTACGAGCAGTACTTC
TRBD1	TRBJ1-2	TRBV5-1	-	CASSSATGDGVGGYTF	TGCGCCAGCAGCTCGGCGACAGGGGATGGAGTAGGTGGCTACACCTTC
-	TRBJ1-2	TRBV28	many	CASSGAQYGYTF	TGTGCCAGCAGTGGAGCTCAGTATGGCTACACCTTC
-	TRBJ1-1	TRBV29-1	few	CSAWGTEAFF	TGCAGCGCCTGGGGTACTGAAGCTTTCTTT
-	TRBJ2-7	TRBV29-1	-	CSVPGPAEQYF	TGCAGCGTTCCCGGGCCAGCCGAGCAGTACTTC
-	TRBJ1-2	TRBV7-9	many	CASSLYADAYYGYTF	TGTGCCAGCAGCTTGTATGCCGACGCTTACTATGGCTACACCTTC
-	TRBJ2-7	TRBV18	many	CASSPPEQAYEQYF	TGTGCCAGCTCACCACCCGAGCAGGCCTACGAGCAGTACTTC
TRBD2	TRBJ2-1	TRBV20-1	few	CSASGGAHEQFF	TGCAGTGCTAGCGGGGGGGCCCATGAGCAGTTCTTC
TRBD2	TRBJ2-1	TRBV9	few	CASSPPGTGGYNEQFF	TGTGCCAGCAGCCCCCCTGGAACGGGAGGCTACAATGAGCAGTTCTTC
-	TRBJ2-1	TRBV4-2	-	CASSQGWNNEQFF	TGTGCCAGCAGCCAAGGTTGGAACAATGAGCAGTTCTTC
-	TRBJ1-6	TRBV4-1	-	CASSQLAASYNSPLHF	TGCGCCAGCAGCCAACTGGCCGCGTCCTATAATTCACCCCTCCACTTT
TRBD1	TRBJ2-5	TRBV7-3	many	CASSLPGTDQETQYF	TGTGCCAGCAGCTTGCCCGGGACAGACCAAGAGACCCAGTACTTC
TRBD1	TRBJ1-2	TRBV19	-	CASSQGAVGDTF	TGTGCCAGTAGTCAGGGGGCTGTTGGAGACACCTTC
TRBD1	TRBJ1-2	TRBV3-1	few	CASSPGQGIPHGYTF	TGTGCCAGCAGTCCGGGACAGGGGATCCCCCATGGCTACACCTTC
-	TRBJ1-1	TRBV5-1	many	CASSFSSETWNTEAFF	TGCGCCAGCAGCTTTTCTAGTGAGACTTGGAACACTGAAGCTTTCTTT
-	TRBJ2-3	TRBV29-1	many	CSVVSASLSTDTQYF	TGCAGCGTTGTCTCAGCTAGCCTTAGCACAGATACGCAGTATTTT
TRBD2	TRBJ2-7	TRBV20-1	many	CSARDVGLAGGRSYYEQYF	TGCAGTGCCAGGGACGTCGGGCTAGCGGGAGGTCGTAGCTACTACGAGCAGTACTTC